This T cell receptor beta chain was sequenced in a study of post-analysis software for immune sequencing data. About the study: The patients showed relapsing-remitting, secondary progressive and progressive-relapsing multiple sclerosis courses.

The CDR3 sequence is 14 residues long. The V end lost 5 bases, the J end lost 2 bases, and 11 bases lay between the germline ends. Germline CDR1 is SGHVS and CDR2 is FNYEAQ. Each TCR beta cDNA library carried unique molecular identifiers. Yield was about 500,000 cDNA molecules from approximately 0.95 to 9.8 million T cells. TCRdb fed the PCR reads into MiXCR, producing one record per CDR3 protein. The sample consists of 450,000 to 700,000 distinct CDR3 sequences, 44% of them appearing once. With regard to this clonotype: Its antigen is unidentified.

Study-level results: Under F measure analysis, samples from one preparation batch co-clustered strongly. Compared with controls, patients showed significantly lower normalized Chao1 diversity. Patients had higher frequencies than controls of four to six TRBV segments, including TRBV5-6, TRBV5-1 and TRBV20-1.

The chain uses TRBV7-6 and TRBJ2-3; D is unclear. The source of this sequence is a girl aged 5-17 years with multiple sclerosis. Sequences were obtained from blood. The CDR3 reads CASSPRADTDTQYF. The CDR3 region has the DNA TGTGCCAGCAGCCCCCGGGCAGACACAGATACGCAGTATTTT.